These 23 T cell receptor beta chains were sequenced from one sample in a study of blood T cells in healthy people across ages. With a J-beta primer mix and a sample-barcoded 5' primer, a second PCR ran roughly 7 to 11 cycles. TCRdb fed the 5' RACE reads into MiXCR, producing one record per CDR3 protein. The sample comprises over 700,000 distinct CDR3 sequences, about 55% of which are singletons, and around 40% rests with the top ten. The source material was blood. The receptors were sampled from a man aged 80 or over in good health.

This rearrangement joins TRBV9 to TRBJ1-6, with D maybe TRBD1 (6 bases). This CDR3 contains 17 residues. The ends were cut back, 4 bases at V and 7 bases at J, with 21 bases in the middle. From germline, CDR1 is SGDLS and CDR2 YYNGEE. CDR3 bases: TGTGCCAGCAGCACCAGCGACCAGGGGAAGAAAAATTCACCCCTCCACTTT. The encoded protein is CASSTSDQGKKNSPLHF.

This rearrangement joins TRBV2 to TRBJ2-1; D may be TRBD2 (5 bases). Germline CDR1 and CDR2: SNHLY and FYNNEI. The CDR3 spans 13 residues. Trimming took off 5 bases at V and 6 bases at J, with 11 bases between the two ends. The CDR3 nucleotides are TGTGCCAGCAGTTATAGCGATTTCAATGAGCAGTTCTTC. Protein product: CASSYSDFNEQFF.

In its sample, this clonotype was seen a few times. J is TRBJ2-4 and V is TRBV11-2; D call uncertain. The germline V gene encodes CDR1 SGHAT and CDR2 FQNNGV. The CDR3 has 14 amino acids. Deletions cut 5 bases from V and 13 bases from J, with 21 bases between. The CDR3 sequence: CASSRDSPHNEQYF. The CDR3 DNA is TGTGCCAGCAGCCGAGACTCCCCCCACAATGAGCAGTACTTC.

CDR3 DNA sequence: TGTGCCAGCTACCGGACAGCCGTTAAGGGCTACACCTTC. Translated: CASYRTAVKGYTF. This chain links TRBV28 with TRBJ1-2; D may be TRBD1 (6 bases). Germline V lookup: CDR1 MDHEN, CDR2 SYDVKM. V lost 8 bases, J lost 8 bases, and 18 bases lay in between. CDR3 length: 13 residues.

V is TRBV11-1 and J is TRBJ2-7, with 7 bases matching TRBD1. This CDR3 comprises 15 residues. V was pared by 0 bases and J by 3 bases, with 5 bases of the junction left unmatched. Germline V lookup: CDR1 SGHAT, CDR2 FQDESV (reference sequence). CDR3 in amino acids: CASSLAWDSLYEQYF. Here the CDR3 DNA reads TGTGCCAGCAGCTTAGCCTGGGACAGCCTCTACGAGCAGTACTTC.

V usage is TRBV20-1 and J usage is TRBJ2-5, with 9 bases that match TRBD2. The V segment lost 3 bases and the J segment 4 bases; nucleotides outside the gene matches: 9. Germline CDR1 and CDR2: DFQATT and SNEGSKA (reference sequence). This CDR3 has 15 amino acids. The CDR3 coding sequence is TGCAGTGCTAGGCCGGGACTAGCTCCTTCAGAGACCCAGTACTTC. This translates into CSARPGLAPSETQYF.

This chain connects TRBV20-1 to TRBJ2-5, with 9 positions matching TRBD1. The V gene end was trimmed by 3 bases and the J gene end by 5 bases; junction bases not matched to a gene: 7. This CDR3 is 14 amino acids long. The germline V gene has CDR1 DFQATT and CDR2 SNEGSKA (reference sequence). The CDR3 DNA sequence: TGCAGTGCTAGGACCGGGACAGGGTGGGAGACCCAGTACTTC. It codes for CSARTGTGWETQYF.

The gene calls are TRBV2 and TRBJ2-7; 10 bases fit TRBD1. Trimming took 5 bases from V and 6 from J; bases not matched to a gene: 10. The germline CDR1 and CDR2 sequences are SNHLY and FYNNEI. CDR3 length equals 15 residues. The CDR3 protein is CASSPTQGQGGEQYF. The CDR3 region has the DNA TGTGCCAGCAGTCCCACACAAGGACAGGGGGGCGAGCAGTACTTC.

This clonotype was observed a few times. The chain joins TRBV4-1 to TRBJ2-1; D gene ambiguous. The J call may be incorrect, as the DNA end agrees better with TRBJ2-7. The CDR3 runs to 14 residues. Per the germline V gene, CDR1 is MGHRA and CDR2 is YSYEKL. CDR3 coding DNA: TGCGCCAGCAGCCGCCTGCCCACTTACAATGAGCAGTACTTC. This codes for CASSRLPTYNEQYF.

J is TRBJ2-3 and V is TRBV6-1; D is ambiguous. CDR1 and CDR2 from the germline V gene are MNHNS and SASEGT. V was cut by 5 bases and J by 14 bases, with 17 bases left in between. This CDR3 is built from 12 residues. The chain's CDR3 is CASSPTSRYAYF. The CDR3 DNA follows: TGTGCCAGCAGTCCTACTTCAAGATACGCGTATTTT.

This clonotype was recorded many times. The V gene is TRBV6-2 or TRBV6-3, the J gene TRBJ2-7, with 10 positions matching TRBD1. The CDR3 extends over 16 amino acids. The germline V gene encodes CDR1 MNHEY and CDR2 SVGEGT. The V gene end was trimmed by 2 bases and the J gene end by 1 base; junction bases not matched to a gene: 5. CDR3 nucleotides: TGTGCCAGCAGTTACGAGACAGGGGGCTCGTCCTACGAGCAGTACTTC. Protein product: CASSYETGGSSYEQYF.

CDR3 nucleotides: TGCGCCAGCAGCCAAGATTTAACAGGCGTTCCCTACGAGCAGTACTTC. This sequence encodes CASSQDLTGVPYEQYF. This sequence joins TRBV4-1 and TRBJ2-7; perhaps TRBD1 as D (5 bases). V shed 0 bases and J shed 2 bases, with 14 bases lying between them. CDR3 length equals 16 residues. In germline, CDR1 is MGHRA, CDR2 YSYEKL.

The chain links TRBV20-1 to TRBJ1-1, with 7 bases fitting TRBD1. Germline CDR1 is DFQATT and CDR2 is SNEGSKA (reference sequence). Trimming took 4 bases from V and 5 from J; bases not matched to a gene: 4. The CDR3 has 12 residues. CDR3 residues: CSAKQGNTEAFF. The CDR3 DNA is TGCAGTGCTAAACAGGGGAATACTGAAGCTTTCTTT.

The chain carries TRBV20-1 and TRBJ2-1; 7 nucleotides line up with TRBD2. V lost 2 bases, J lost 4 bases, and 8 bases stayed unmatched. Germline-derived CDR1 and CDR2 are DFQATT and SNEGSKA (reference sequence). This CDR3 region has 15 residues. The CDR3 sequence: CSARSLAEGYNEQFF. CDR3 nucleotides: TGCAGTGCTAGATCCCTAGCGGAGGGGTACAATGAGCAGTTCTTC.

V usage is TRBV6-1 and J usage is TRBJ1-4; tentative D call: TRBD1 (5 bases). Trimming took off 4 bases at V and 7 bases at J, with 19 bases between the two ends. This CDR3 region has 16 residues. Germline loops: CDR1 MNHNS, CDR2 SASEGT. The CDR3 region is CASSGASGGRFEKLFF. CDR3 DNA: TGTGCCAGCAGTGGTGCCTCGGGGGGTCGATTTGAAAAACTGTTTTTT.

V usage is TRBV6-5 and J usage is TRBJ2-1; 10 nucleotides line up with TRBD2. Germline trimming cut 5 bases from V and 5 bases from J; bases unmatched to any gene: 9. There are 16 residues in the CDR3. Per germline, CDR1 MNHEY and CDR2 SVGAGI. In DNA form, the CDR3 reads TGTGCCAGCAGTACTACCGGGACTAGCGTTAACAATGAGCAGTTCTTC. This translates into CASSTTGTSVNNEQFF.

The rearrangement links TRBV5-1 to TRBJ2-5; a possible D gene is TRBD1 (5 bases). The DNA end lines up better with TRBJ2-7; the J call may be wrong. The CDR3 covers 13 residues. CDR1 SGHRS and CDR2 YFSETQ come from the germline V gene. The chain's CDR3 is CASSQDNAYEQYF. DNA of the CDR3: TGCGCCAGCAGCCAGGACAACGCCTACGAGCAGTACTTC.

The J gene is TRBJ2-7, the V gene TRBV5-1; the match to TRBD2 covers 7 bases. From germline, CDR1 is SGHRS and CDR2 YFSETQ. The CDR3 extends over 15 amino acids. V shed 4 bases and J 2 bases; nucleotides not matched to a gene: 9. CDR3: CASSGRAETTYEQYF. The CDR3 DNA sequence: TGCGCCAGCAGCGGGAGGGCCGAGACCACCTACGAGCAGTACTTC.

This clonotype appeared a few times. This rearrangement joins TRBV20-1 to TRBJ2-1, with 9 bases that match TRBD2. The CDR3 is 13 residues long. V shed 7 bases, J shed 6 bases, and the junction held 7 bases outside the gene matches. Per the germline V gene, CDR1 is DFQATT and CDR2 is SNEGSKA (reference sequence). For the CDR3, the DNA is TGCAGTGAATCCAGCGGGAGGTTCAATGAGCAGTTCTTC. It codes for CSESSGRFNEQFF.

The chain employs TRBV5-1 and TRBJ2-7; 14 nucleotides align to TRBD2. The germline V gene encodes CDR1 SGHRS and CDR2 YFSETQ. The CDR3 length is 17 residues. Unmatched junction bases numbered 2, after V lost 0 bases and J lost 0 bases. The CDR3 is CASSLETSGRDSYEQYF. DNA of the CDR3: TGCGCCAGCAGCTTGGAGACTAGCGGGAGGGACTCCTACGAGCAGTACTTC.

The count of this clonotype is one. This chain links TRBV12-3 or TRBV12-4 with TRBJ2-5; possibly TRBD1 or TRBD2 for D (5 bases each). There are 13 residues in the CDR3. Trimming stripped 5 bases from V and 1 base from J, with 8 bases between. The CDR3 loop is CASSGDGQETQYF. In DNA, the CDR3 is TGTGCCAGCAGTGGGGACGGCCAAGAGACCCAGTACTTC.

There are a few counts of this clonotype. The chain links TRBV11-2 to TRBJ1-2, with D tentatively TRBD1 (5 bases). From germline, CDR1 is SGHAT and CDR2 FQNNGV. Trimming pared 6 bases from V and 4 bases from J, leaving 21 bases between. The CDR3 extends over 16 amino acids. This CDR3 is CASRTFRGFPPYGYTF. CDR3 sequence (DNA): TGTGCCAGCAGGACCTTTCGGGGCTTTCCCCCCTATGGCTACACCTTC. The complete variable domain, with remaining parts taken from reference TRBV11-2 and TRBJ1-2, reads EAGVAQSPRYKIIEKRQSVAFWCNPISGHATLYWYQQILGQGPKLLIQFQNNGVVDDSQLPKDRFSAERLKGVDSTLKIQPAKLEDSAVYLCASRTFRGFPPYGYTFGSGTRLTVV.

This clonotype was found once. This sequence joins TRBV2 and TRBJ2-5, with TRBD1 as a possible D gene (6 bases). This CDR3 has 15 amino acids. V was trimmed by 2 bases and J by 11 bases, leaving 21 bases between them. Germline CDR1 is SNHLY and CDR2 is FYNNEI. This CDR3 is CASSERGTLLNEQYF. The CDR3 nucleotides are TGTGCCAGCAGTGAAAGGGGGACACTCCTAAATGAGCAGTACTTC.